These T cell receptor beta chains were read from a single sample in a study of blood T cell repertoires in COVID-19. Clones were sequenced by immunoSEQ multiplex PCR, and TCRdb holds only the in-frame ones, with some missing. The sample records roughly 210,000 clones, over 75% being singletons. The sequenced sample was PBMCs or T cells enriched from blood (not recorded which). These receptors originate from a man between 25 and 39 years old in a cohort exposed to, infected with or recovered from COVID-19 (not recorded which). Both conserved end residues are trimmed from each CDR3. Clone size appears in some rows only: once, few, many, or a class for an expanded clone.

clone_size: once
v_call: TRBV15
j_call: TRBJ2-7
cdr3_aa: ATSRDLEASYEQY

clone_size: .
v_call: TRBV29-1
j_call: TRBJ2-7
cdr3_aa: SVEGLAGGYEQY

clone_size: .
v_call: TRBV5-1
j_call: TRBJ2-3
cdr3_aa: ASSANRGHPSTDTQY

clone_size: .
v_call: TRBV19
j_call: TRBJ2-2
cdr3_aa: ASSNLAGELF

clone_size: once
v_call: TRBV15
j_call: TRBJ1-1
cdr3_aa: ATSRGGRGEGTEAF

clone_size: .
v_call: TRBV19
j_call: TRBJ1-4
cdr3_aa: ASSAAGRREKLF

clone_size: .
v_call: TRBV28
j_call: TRBJ2-7
cdr3_aa: ASSSPTGFPYEQY

clone_size: .
v_call: TRBV18
j_call: TRBJ1-2
cdr3_aa: ASSWDRANYGYT

clone_size: .
v_call: TRBV7-3
j_call: TRBJ2-2
cdr3_aa: ASSLTAQGSGELF

clone_size: .
v_call: TRBV19
j_call: TRBJ1-4
cdr3_aa: ASSELTGEKLF

clone_size: .
v_call: TRBV27
j_call: TRBJ2-4
cdr3_aa: ASSSRLAPYKNIQY

clone_size: .
v_call: TRBV5-1
j_call: TRBJ1-1
cdr3_aa: ASSLAVNTEAF

clone_size: .
v_call: TRBV5-1
j_call: TRBJ1-4
cdr3_aa: ASSLDNRGPDNEKLF

clone_size: .
v_call: TRBV5-4
j_call: TRBJ2-4
cdr3_aa: ASSLTSGVRNIQY

clone_size: .
v_call: TRBV11-1
j_call: TRBJ2-3
cdr3_aa: ASSLVLAIGDTQY

clone_size: .
v_call: TRBV3-1/TRBV3-2
j_call: TRBJ1-1
cdr3_aa: ASSLTGDPRAEAF

clone_size: .
v_call: TRBV5-1
j_call: TRBJ1-4
cdr3_aa: ASSPGNVIQGRGELF

clone_size: .
v_call: TRBV11-2
j_call: TRBJ2-3
cdr3_aa: ASSPGGANTDTQY

clone_size: .
v_call: TRBV5-4
j_call: TRBJ2-5
cdr3_aa: ASSLGEMETQY

clone_size: .
v_call: TRBV4-1
j_call: TRBJ1-1
cdr3_aa: ASSRSQGRGTEAF

clone_size: few
v_call: TRBV7-9
j_call: TRBJ1-4
cdr3_aa: ASSPHTTNEKLF

clone_size: .
v_call: TRBV28
j_call: TRBJ2-2
cdr3_aa: ASSPRSNTGELF

clone_size: .
v_call: TRBV3-1/TRBV3-2
j_call: TRBJ2-5
cdr3_aa: ASSHNSGQETQY

clone_size: .
v_call: TRBV6-4
j_call: TRBJ1-1
cdr3_aa: ASSYTGTTEAF

clone_size: .
v_call: TRBV7-9
j_call: TRBJ2-7
cdr3_aa: ASSPDGLYEQY

clone_size: .
v_call: TRBV6-5
j_call: TRBJ2-5
cdr3_aa: ASSYFTGVQETQY

clone_size: .
v_call: TRBV6-2/TRBV6-3
j_call: TRBJ1-1
cdr3_aa: ASSYSPTGTEAF

clone_size: .
v_call: TRBV19
j_call: TRBJ2-7
cdr3_aa: ASSMSVFSYEQY

clone_size: .
v_call: TRBV29-1
j_call: TRBJ2-5
cdr3_aa: SAENWDSQETQY

clone_size: .
v_call: TRBV27
j_call: TRBJ2-3
cdr3_aa: ASRKPGDTDTQY

clone_size: few
v_call: TRBV18
j_call: TRBJ1-2
cdr3_aa: ASSIQGTANYGYT

clone_size: .
v_call: TRBV3-1/TRBV3-2
j_call: TRBJ2-7
cdr3_aa: ASSRAGSSYEQY

clone_size: .
v_call: TRBV7-2
j_call: TRBJ2-1
cdr3_aa: ASSLPTLEQF

clone_size: .
v_call: TRBV7-3
j_call: TRBJ2-7
cdr3_aa: ASSLGPHRRGYEQY

clone_size: .
v_call: TRBV15
j_call: TRBJ2-1
cdr3_aa: ATSGETITGRFYNEQF

clone_size: .
v_call: TRBV4-1
j_call: TRBJ1-4
cdr3_aa: ASSQAPRAGQLEKLF

clone_size: .
v_call: TRBV2
j_call: TRBJ2-7
cdr3_aa: AIWRRADSYEQY